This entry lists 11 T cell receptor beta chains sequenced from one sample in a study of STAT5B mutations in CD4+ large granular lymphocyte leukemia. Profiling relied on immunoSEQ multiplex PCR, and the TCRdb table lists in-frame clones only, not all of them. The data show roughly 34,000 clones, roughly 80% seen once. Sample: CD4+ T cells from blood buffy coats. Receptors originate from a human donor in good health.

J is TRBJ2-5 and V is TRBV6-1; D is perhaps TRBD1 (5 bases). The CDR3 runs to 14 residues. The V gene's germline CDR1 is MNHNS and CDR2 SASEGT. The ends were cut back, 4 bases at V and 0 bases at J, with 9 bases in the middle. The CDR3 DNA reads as TGTGCCAGCAGTGTGGGGCCAAACCAAGAGACCCAGTACTTC. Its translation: CASSVGPNQETQYF.

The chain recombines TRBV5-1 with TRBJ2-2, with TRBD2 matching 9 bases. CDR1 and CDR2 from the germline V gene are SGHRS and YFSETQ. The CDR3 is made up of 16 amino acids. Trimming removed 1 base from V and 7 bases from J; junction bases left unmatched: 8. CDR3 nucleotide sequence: TGCGCCAGCAGCTTGAATCTAGCGGGAAATGGCGGGGAGCTGTTTTTT. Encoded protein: CASSLNLAGNGGELFF.

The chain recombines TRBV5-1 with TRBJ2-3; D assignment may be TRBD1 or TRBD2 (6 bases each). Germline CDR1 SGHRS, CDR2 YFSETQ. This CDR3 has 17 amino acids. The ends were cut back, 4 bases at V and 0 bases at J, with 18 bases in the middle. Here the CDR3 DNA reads TGCGCCAGCAGCCGTGACCCAACAGGGACTAGCACAGATACGCAGTATTTT. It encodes CASSRDPTGTSTDTQYF.

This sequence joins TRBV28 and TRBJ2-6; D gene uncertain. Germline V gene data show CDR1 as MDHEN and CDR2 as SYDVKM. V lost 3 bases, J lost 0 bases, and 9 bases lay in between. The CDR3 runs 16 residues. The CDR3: CASSLLLSSGANVLTF. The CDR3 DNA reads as TGTGCCAGCAGTTTGCTTTTGAGCTCTGGGGCCAACGTCCTGACTTTC.

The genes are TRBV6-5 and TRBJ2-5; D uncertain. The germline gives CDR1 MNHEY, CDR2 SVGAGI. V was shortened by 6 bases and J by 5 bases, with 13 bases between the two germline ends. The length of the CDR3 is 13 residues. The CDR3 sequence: CASSRPSTETQYF. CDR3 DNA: TGTGCCAGCAGCAGGCCTTCGACGGAGACCCAGTACTTC.

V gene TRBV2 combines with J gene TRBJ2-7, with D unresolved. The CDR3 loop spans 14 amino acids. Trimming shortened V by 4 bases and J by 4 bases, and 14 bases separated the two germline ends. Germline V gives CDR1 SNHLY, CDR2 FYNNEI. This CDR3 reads CASSVGRRRYEQYF. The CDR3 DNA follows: TGTGCCAGCAGTGTTGGACGCAGGAGATACGAGCAGTACTTC.

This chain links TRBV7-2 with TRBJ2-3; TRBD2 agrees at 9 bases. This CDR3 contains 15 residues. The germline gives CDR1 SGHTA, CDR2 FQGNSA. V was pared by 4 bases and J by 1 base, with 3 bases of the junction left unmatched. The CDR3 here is CASSSLAGRTDTQYF. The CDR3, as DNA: TGTGCCAGCAGCTCCCTAGCGGGGCGCACAGATACGCAGTATTTT. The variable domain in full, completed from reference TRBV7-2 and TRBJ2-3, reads GAGVSQSPSNKVTEKGKDVELRCDPISGHTALYWYRQSLGQGLEFLIYFQGNSAPDKSGLPSDRFSAERTGGSVSTLTIQRTQQEDSAVYLCASSSLAGRTDTQYFGPGTRLTVL.

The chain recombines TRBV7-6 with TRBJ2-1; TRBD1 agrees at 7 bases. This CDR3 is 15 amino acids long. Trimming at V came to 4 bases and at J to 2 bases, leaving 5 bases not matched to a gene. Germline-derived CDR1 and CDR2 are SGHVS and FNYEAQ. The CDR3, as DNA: TGTGCCAGCAGCTCCCAGGGGGAAACCTACAATGAGCAGTTCTTC. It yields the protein CASSSQGETYNEQFF. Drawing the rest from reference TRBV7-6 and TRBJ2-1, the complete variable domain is GAGVSQSPRYKVTKRGQDVALRCDPISGHVSLYWYRQALGQGPEFLTYFNYEAQQDKSGLPNDRFSAERPEGSISTLTIQRTEQRDSAMYRCASSSQGETYNEQFFGPGTRLTVL.

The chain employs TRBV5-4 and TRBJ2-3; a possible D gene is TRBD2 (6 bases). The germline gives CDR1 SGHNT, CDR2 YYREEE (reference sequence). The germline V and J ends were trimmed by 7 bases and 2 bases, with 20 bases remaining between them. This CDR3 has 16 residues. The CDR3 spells CASGFSRDSNTDTQYF. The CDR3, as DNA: TGTGCCAGCGGGTTTTCCCGGGACTCTAACACAGATACGCAGTATTTT.

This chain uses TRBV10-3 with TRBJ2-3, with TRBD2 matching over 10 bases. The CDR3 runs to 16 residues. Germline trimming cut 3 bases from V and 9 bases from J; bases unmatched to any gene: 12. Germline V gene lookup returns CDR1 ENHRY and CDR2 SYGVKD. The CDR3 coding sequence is TGTGCCATCAGTGACGAAGCGGGAGGGCCTCGATCGACGCAGTATTTT. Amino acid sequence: CAISDEAGGPRSTQYF.

CDR3 sequence: CAHNSMPRVTYEQYF. The CDR3 DNA is TGTGCCCACAACAGTATGCCGCGAGTGACCTACGAGCAGTACTTC. The chain couples TRBV28 to TRBJ2-7, with D hard to call. Trimming shortened V by 11 bases and J by 2 bases, and 22 bases separated the two germline ends. There are 15 residues in the CDR3. Looked up from germline, CDR1 is MDHEN and CDR2 is SYDVKM.